The T cell receptor beta chain described here comes from a study of spatial heterogeneity in lung cancer. Looking at the study overall: Where present, follow-up PBMC were sequenced a median of roughly two years after resection. Study-wide results and caveats: Ubiquitous, expanded tumor-derived TCRs were more frequently observed in blood at resection than at follow-up.

The V gene end was trimmed by 4 bases and the J gene end by 1 base; junction bases not matched to a gene: 8. Germline-derived CDR1 and CDR2 are SGHAT and FQDESV (reference sequence). The CDR3 runs to 16 residues. Time point of the sample: blood at routine non-recurrence follow-up after resection. In the case of this clonotype: Its antigen is unknown.

TCR cDNA molecules each carried a unique molecular identifier. In TCRdb, the 5' RACE reads were re-called with MiXCR into one record per CDR3 protein. The table shows about 120,000 distinct CDR3 sequences, with less than 14% occurring only once. V gene TRBV11-1 combines with J gene TRBJ2-3; 7 bases align to TRBD2. The sample consisted of PBMCs, taken at follow-up. The clonotype originates from a female donor with early-stage non-small cell lung cancer. The CDR3 region is CASSWGPGLRTDTQYF. The CDR3 bases are TGTGCCAGCAGCTGGGGACCGGGACTACGCACAGATACGCAGTATTTT.